Given below is one TCR beta chain in context. Treatment in this sample: oral pan-JAK inhibitor, 5-10 mg twice daily. The data were obtained in a study of CD8+ T cells in alopecia areata. Germline-derived CDR1 and CDR2 are GTSNPN and SVGIG (reference sequence). This CDR3 is 13 amino acids long. V dropped 2 bases and J dropped 6 bases, with 11 bases sitting between them. Extraction of RNA preceded its reverse transcription into cDNA, which served as the sequencing template. TCRdb keeps only in-frame clones here, not all; method: immunoSEQ multiplex PCR. The sample shows some 200,000 clones, about 62% of them seen only once.

This chain joins TRBV30 and TRBJ1-5; TRBD1 might be the D (5 bases). The TCR sequence derives from a human donor with alopecia areata. This sample comprised CD4+ T cells sorted from blood, obtained at week 24, from a patient treated with tofacitinib. CDR3 DNA sequence: TGTGCCTGGAGTAACCAGGGAGGTCAGCCCCAGCATTTT. Translation gives CAWSNQGGQPQHF.